This TCR beta chain was documented in a study of blood T cell repertoires in COVID-19. Across the whole study: The United States, Italy and Spain were the sources of the acute and convalescent COVID-19 samples. Nucleic acid was either cDNA or gDNA, and it came from T cells, B-cell-depleted T cells, or PBMCs.

CDR1 and CDR2 from the germline V gene are SGHRS and YFSETQ. This CDR3 region has 17 residues. Trimming pared 4 bases from V and 4 bases from J, leaving 20 bases between. Under the authors' procedure: Using reference gene primer amplification, nucleated cell counts were estimated. Measured with immunoSEQ multiplex PCR; TCRdb has only the in-frame clones, and not every one. V, J and clone size are taken as reported in that table, and D and trimming were inferred from the DNA itself. The repertoire includes approximately 300,000 clones, 90% of them detected once, and 3% to 4.5% sits in the top ten. Sequences were obtained from peripheral blood. The chain carries TRBV5-1 and TRBJ1-4, with D perhaps TRBD1 (6 bases). This sequence was found in a woman in her thirties or forties with acute or convalescent COVID-19. The CDR3 here is CASSPRPGGGGNEKLFF. The CDR3 region has the DNA TGCGCCAGCAGCCCCCGACCTGGGGGAGGGGGTAATGAAAAACTGTTTTTT.